Below, 26 T cell receptor beta chains from the same sample are listed, as sequenced in a study of blood T cell repertoires in COVID-19. TCRdb keeps only in-frame clones here, not all; method: immunoSEQ multiplex PCR. The sample includes around 170,000 clones, about 85% of them seen just once. The sequenced sample was peripheral blood. The receptors come from a man in his fifties or sixties with acute or convalescent COVID-19.

The rearrangement joins TRBV2 to TRBJ2-2; D remains ambiguous. Trimming took 7 bases from V and 2 from J, leaving 11 bases between them. Germline V CDR1 and CDR2: SNHLY, FYNNEI. The CDR3 consists of 14 residues. The CDR3 spells CASMRNPNTGELFF. CDR3 nucleotide sequence: TGTGCCAGCATGCGGAACCCTAACACCGGGGAGCTGTTTTTT.

This chain connects TRBV7-6 to TRBJ2-5; the D gene is possibly TRBD2 (5 bases). Trimming pared 5 bases from V and 5 bases from J, leaving 15 bases between. This CDR3 spans 14 amino acids. Germline V gives CDR1 SGHVS, CDR2 FNYEAQ. The CDR3 protein is CASSPNWGEETQYF. The CDR3 nucleotides are TGTGCCAGCAGCCCCAATTGGGGAGAGGAGACCCAGTACTTC.

This clone has a handful of counts. This rearrangement joins TRBV7-2 to TRBJ1-6, with 10 bases identical to TRBD1. Germline CDR1 is SGHTA and CDR2 is FQGNSA. The CDR3 consists of 15 residues. The junction had 6 bases not matched to a gene; V was cut back by 5 bases and J by 8 bases. In DNA, the CDR3 is TGTGCCAGCAGCCCGGGACAGGGGTTTTATTCACCCCTCCACTTT. Translated: CASSPGQGFYSPLHF.

The chain couples TRBV18 to TRBJ1-4; the D gene is possibly TRBD1 (5 bases). V lost 5 bases, J lost 0 bases, and 13 bases lay in between. This CDR3 has 16 residues. Germline V gene sequence: CDR1 KGHSH, CDR2 LQKENI. CDR3 region: CASSASKGATNEKLFF. Written as DNA, the CDR3 is TGTGCCAGCTCAGCGTCCAAAGGGGCAACTAATGAAAAACTGTTTTTT.

The J gene is TRBJ1-2, the V gene TRBV24-1; D is perhaps TRBD1 (6 bases). The CDR3 is 14 amino acids. CDR1 KGHDR and CDR2 SFDVKD come from the germline V gene. V was cut by 2 bases and J by 8 bases, with 14 bases left in between. This CDR3 reads CATSDWSTGSGYTF. The CDR3 DNA sequence: TGTGCCACCAGTGATTGGTCTACAGGGAGCGGCTACACCTTC.

The genes are TRBV2 and TRBJ1-1; no clear D. Germline CDR1 is SNHLY and CDR2 is FYNNEI. The CDR3 is 14 residues long. V was pared by 4 bases and J by 0 bases, with 9 bases between. The CDR3 reads CASSVDFMNTEAFF. CDR3 nucleotides: TGTGCCAGCAGTGTGGACTTCATGAACACTGAAGCTTTCTTT.

This clone was seen a single time. The chain couples TRBV10-3 to TRBJ2-2; D might be TRBD1 (6 bases). Germline lookup yields CDR1 ENHRY and CDR2 SYGVKD. The CDR3 covers 13 residues. Trimming took off 6 bases at V and 4 bases at J, with 9 bases between the two ends. The CDR3 protein is CAISPDSTGELFF. CDR3 DNA sequence: TGTGCCATCAGCCCGGACAGCACCGGGGAGCTGTTTTTT.

The chain recombines TRBV18 with TRBJ1-1; 7 bases agree with TRBD1. V dropped 0 bases and J dropped 8; count of bases not matched to a gene: 3. Looked up from germline, CDR1 is KGHSH and CDR2 is LQKENI. The CDR3 length is 13 residues. CDR3 bases: TGTGCCAGCTCACCACCTGGGGACAGAGAAGCTTTCTTT. It encodes CASSPPGDREAFF.

This clone showed up just once. This chain uses TRBV19 with TRBJ1-2; D might be TRBD1 (6 bases). Germline loops: CDR1 LNHDA, CDR2 SQIVND (reference sequence). There are 13 residues in the CDR3. V shed 4 bases and J shed 8 bases, with 14 bases lying between them. CDR3 in DNA: TGTGCCAGTAGTAGGCAGGTCGGACAGGGCTACACCTTC. It translates to CASSRQVGQGYTF.

The chain couples TRBV5-1 to TRBJ2-3, with unresolved D. Per the germline V gene, CDR1 is SGHRS and CDR2 is YFSETQ. The CDR3 covers 11 residues. V lost 6 bases and J lost 4, with 6 bases in between. DNA of the CDR3: TGCGCCAGCATGTTAGCAGATACGCAGTATTTT. Protein product: CASMLADTQYF.

CDR3 coding DNA: TGTGCCAGCAGCCCTACCCCGGGACTAGCGGGAGATACGCAGTATTTT. Protein sequence: CASSPTPGLAGDTQYF. The chain is built from TRBV3-1 (or the pseudogene TRBV3-2) and TRBJ2-3, with 12 bases that match TRBD2. The germline gives CDR1 LGHDT, CDR2 YNNKEL (reference sequence). V shed 4 bases, J shed 5 bases, and the junction held 7 bases outside the gene matches. This CDR3 region has 16 residues.

This clone was counted once. This sequence joins TRBV10-3 and TRBJ1-6, with a possible D match to TRBD1 (6 bases). Germline-derived CDR1 and CDR2 are ENHRY and SYGVKD. This CDR3 spans 16 amino acids. Trimming removed 6 bases at V and 0 bases at J, with 12 bases between. For the CDR3, the DNA is TGTGCCATCAGAGGACAGTCAAGCTCCTATAATTCACCCCTCCACTTT. It is translated as CAIRGQSSSYNSPLHF.

V usage is TRBV19 and J usage is TRBJ1-5; the match to TRBD1 covers 11 bases. V gave up 4 bases and J gave up 6 bases; unmatched junction bases: 5. Per the germline V gene, CDR1 is LNHDA and CDR2 is SQIVND (reference sequence). The CDR3 length is 15 residues. In nucleotides, the CDR3 is TGTGCCAGTAGTACGGACAGGGGGCTAGTTCAGCCCCAGCATTTT. It encodes CASSTDRGLVQPQHF.

J is TRBJ1-5 and V is TRBV3-1 (or the pseudogene TRBV3-2); D may be TRBD1 (6 bases). The germline CDR1 and CDR2 sequences are LGHDT and YNNKEL (reference sequence). CDR3 length: 14 residues. The V end lost 1 base, the J end lost 6 bases, and 10 bases lay between the germline ends. The CDR3 nucleotides read TGTGCCAGCAGCCAAGGCCGGGGGGCTCAGCCCCAGCATTTT. This sequence encodes CASSQGRGAQPQHF.

This clone was detected a few times. This chain joins TRBV11-2 and TRBJ2-1; 7 bases match TRBD2. This CDR3 is 18 amino acids long. Germline-derived CDR1 and CDR2 are SGHAT and FQNNGV. J was trimmed by 5 bases and V by 2 bases; bases with no gene match: 15. DNA of the CDR3: TGTGCCAGCAGCTTAAGGATTGGTAGCGGGCGCGTGGACAATGAGCAGTTCTTC. Its translation is CASSLRIGSGRVDNEQFF.

This chain links TRBV19 with TRBJ2-2; 9 positions agree with TRBD1. The CDR3 is 17 amino acids. The germline V gene encodes CDR1 LNHDA and CDR2 SQIVND (reference sequence). V was pared by 5 bases and J by 3 bases, with 10 bases of the junction left unmatched. CDR3 nucleotides: TGTGCCAGTAGTGCCACAACAGGGGGCGTCGACACCGGGGAGCTGTTTTTT. As protein: CASSATTGGVDTGELFF.

V usage is TRBV5-6 and J usage is TRBJ1-1; maybe TRBD1 (5 bases). V was pared by 1 base and J by 1 base, with 14 bases between. The CDR3 spans 16 residues. CDR1 SGHDT and CDR2 YYEEEE come from the germline V gene. CDR3 protein: CASSLWQGKPNTEAFF. The CDR3 DNA reads TGTGCCAGCAGCTTGTGGCAGGGAAAGCCGAACACTGAAGCTTTCTTT.

The J gene is TRBJ2-2, the V gene TRBV5-1; D is perhaps TRBD2 (5 bases). Germline values: CDR1 SGHRS, CDR2 YFSETQ. The CDR3 totals 18 residues. The V end was cut by 4 bases, the J end by 1 base, with 20 bases between. Here the CDR3 reads CASSLLFRAAGNTGELFF. The CDR3 DNA is TGCGCCAGCAGCCTTCTATTCAGAGCGGCAGGGAACACCGGGGAGCTGTTTTTT.

The chain couples TRBV10-3 to TRBJ2-1; a possible D gene is TRBD1 (6 bases). Trimming pared 7 bases from V and 8 bases from J, leaving 18 bases between. This CDR3 contains 14 residues. Germline V gene lookup returns CDR1 ENHRY and CDR2 SYGVKD. In DNA, the CDR3 is TGTGCCATCACCCAGGGGCAGTGGGGCGATGAGCAGTTCTTC. Translating it yields CAITQGQWGDEQFF.

The chain recombines TRBV4-2 with TRBJ2-5; 7 nucleotides agree with TRBD2. CDR1 LGHNA and CDR2 YNFKEQ come from the germline V gene. V shed 1 base, J shed 5 bases, and the junction held 7 bases outside the gene matches. The CDR3 loop spans 15 amino acids. CDR3 in amino acids: CASSQAPGSGETQYF. DNA of the CDR3: TGTGCCAGCAGCCAAGCCCCGGGTAGCGGGGAGACCCAGTACTTC.

This chain uses TRBV5-6 with TRBJ1-2; unclear D gene. Trimming removed 0 bases from V and 4 bases from J, with 7 bases in between. The germline V gene has CDR1 SGHDT and CDR2 YYEEEE. This CDR3 spans 13 amino acids. CDR3 nucleotides: TGTGCCAGCAGCTTGGCAGGAACCTATGGCTACACCTTC. It specifies CASSLAGTYGYTF.

The chain recombines TRBV7-6 with TRBJ2-7; 10 nucleotides line up with TRBD2. After removal of 0 bases from V and 5 bases from J, the junction contained 7 bases not matched to a gene. Germline V gene lookup returns CDR1 SGHVS and CDR2 FNYEAQ. This CDR3 contains 16 residues. The CDR3 coding sequence is TGTGCCAGCAGCTTAGCGCACGGGCTAGCGGGAGACGAGCAGTACTTC. Amino acids: CASSLAHGLAGDEQYF.

The chain recombines TRBV9 with TRBJ2-1; TRBD2 is a possible D gene (6 bases). Trimming pared 0 bases from V and 9 bases from J, leaving 13 bases between. The CDR3 loop spans 14 amino acids. Germline-derived CDR1 and CDR2 are SGDLS and YYNGEE. As DNA, the CDR3 is TGTGCCAGCAGCGTAGTTACGGGAGCCGGTGAGCAGTTCTTC. Its translation is CASSVVTGAGEQFF.

The gene calls are TRBV19 and TRBJ2-7; tentative D call: TRBD2 (5 bases). The V gene's germline CDR1 is LNHDA and CDR2 SQIVND (reference sequence). V lost 5 bases, J lost 6 bases, and 23 bases lay in between. This CDR3 has 16 amino acids. CDR3 sequence reads: CASSPPTTGGLLEQYF. The CDR3 nucleotides read TGTGCCAGTAGTCCCCCCACCACGGGCGGGCTACTCGAGCAGTACTTC. The full variable domain, completed using reference TRBV19 and TRBJ2-7, is DGGITQSPKYLFRKEGQNVTLSCEQNLNHDAMYWYRQDPGQGLRLIYYSQIVNDFQKGDIAEGYSVSREKKESFPLTVTSAQKNPTAFYLCASSPPTTGGLLEQYFGPGTRLTVT.

CDR3 DNA: TGTGCCAGCAGGGCCGGACACTCCAATCAGCCCCAGCATTTT. Translating it yields CASRAGHSNQPQHF. This rearrangement joins TRBV2 to TRBJ1-5; tentative D call: TRBD1 (5 bases). CDR1 SNHLY and CDR2 FYNNEI come from the germline V gene. V was trimmed by 6 bases and J by 3 bases, leaving 12 bases between them. The CDR3 has 14 residues. Supplemented by reference TRBV2 and TRBJ1-5, the full variable domain reads EPEVTQTPSHQVTQMGQEVILRCVPISNHLYFYWYRQILGQKVEFLVSFYNNEISEKSEIFDDQFSVERPDGSNFTLKIRSTKLEDSAMYFCASRAGHSNQPQHFGDGTRLSIL.

This rearrangement joins TRBV19 to TRBJ2-3, with D perhaps TRBD1 (5 bases). V lost 8 bases, J lost 3 bases, and 15 bases lay in between. Germline values: CDR1 LNHDA, CDR2 SQIVND (reference sequence). This CDR3 has 14 amino acids. CDR3 region: CASGTGASTDTQYF. The CDR3 DNA is TGTGCCAGTGGAACAGGTGCTAGTACAGATACGCAGTATTTT.